A selection of T cell receptor beta chains follows, all from one sample in a study of blood T cell repertoires in COVID-19. Some clones are missing from TCRdb's copy, which holds only in-frame ones; the method was immunoSEQ multiplex PCR. The sample comprises 500,000 or so clones, roughly nine tenths of which are singletons, and around 0.64% rests with the top ten. The sequencing input was PBMCs or T cells enriched from blood (not recorded which). The source of these receptors is a woman between 18 and 30 years old who had recovered from COVID-19. CDR3s include the opening cysteine and the closing phenylalanine or tryptophan. D genes are given only for firm matches. Not all rows give a size; the values are once, few, many and, for expanded clones, a class.

abundance,j_gene,v_gene,d_gene,CDR3aa,CDR3nt
.,TRBJ1-1,TRBV6-1,.,CASSEGLAGMNTEAFF,TGTGCCAGCAGTGAAGGTTTGGCAGGAATGAACACTGAAGCTTTCTTT
.,TRBJ2-2,TRBV5-1,TRBD2,CASSFALAGARVAPGELFF,TGCGCCAGCAGCTTTGCACTAGCGGGGGCCCGCGTAGCCCCCGGGGAGCTGTTTTTT
.,TRBJ2-4,TRBV7-3,TRBD2,CASSLGLAGGEENIQYF,TGTGCCAGCAGCTTAGGGCTAGCGGGGGGAGAGGAAAACATTCAGTACTTC
.,TRBJ1-2,TRBV4-1,.,CASSQGESHNYGYTF,TGCGCCAGCAGCCAAGGAGAGAGCCATAACTATGGCTACACCTTC
.,TRBJ1-5,TRBV19,.,CASSMRSGARNNQPQHF,TGTGCCAGTAGTATGCGGTCAGGGGCCCGGAACAATCAGCCCCAGCATTTT
.,TRBJ2-1,TRBV24-1,TRBD1,CATSDIGQGVHEQFF,TGTGCCACCAGTGATATAGGACAGGGGGTCCATGAGCAGTTCTTC
.,TRBJ2-5,TRBV9,.,CASSVSGNQETQYF,TGTGCCAGCAGCGTATCAGGGAATCAAGAGACCCAGTACTTC
.,TRBJ1-2,TRBV2,TRBD1,CASSFRGRDYGYTF,TGTGCCAGCAGTTTCAGGGGGCGGGACTATGGCTACACCTTC
.,TRBJ2-5,TRBV25-1,.,CASSLPGDEGTQYF,TGTGCCAGCAGTCTCCCAGGGGACGAAGGGACCCAGTACTTC
.,TRBJ1-2,TRBV5-8,.,CASSLDRRGYTF,TGTGCCAGCAGCTTGGACAGAAGGGGCTACACCTTC
.,TRBJ2-7,TRBV7-8,TRBD1,CASSLSRTGFGEQYF,TGTGCCAGCAGCTTAAGCCGGACAGGGTTCGGCGAGCAGTACTTC
few,TRBJ2-1,TRBV6-1,TRBD2,CASSEEAGGPGEQFF,TGTGCCAGCAGTGAAGAAGCGGGGGGGCCGGGTGAGCAGTTCTTC
.,TRBJ2-3,TRBV9,.,CASSVEGADTQYF,TGTGCCAGCAGCGTAGAAGGAGCGGATACGCAGTATTTT
.,TRBJ1-2,TRBV30,.,CAWSVAGGYTF,TGTGCCTGGAGTGTGGCGGGGGGCTACACCTTC
once,TRBJ1-5,TRBV6-6,.,CASSLGNYRGPHARGIGQPQHF,TGTGCCAGCAGTCTCGGAAACTACCGGGGGCCGCACGCGCGGGGGATTGGTCAGCCCCAGCATTTT
few,TRBJ2-1,TRBV9,TRBD2,CASSELAGGLREQFF,TGTGCCAGCAGCGAGTTAGCGGGGGGGCTACGGGAGCAGTTCTTC
.,TRBJ2-5,TRBV9,.,CASSVAPTQGNQETQYF,TGTGCCAGCAGCGTAGCTCCGACACAGGGAAACCAAGAGACCCAGTACTTC
.,TRBJ2-3,TRBV9,.,CASSPSPRGDTQYF,TGTGCCAGCAGCCCCAGTCCTCGCGGGGATACGCAGTATTTT
.,TRBJ1-2,TRBV6-5,.,CASSYPNPDYGYTF,TGTGCCAGCAGTTACCCCAATCCGGACTATGGCTACACCTTC
.,TRBJ1-3,TRBV10-3,.,CAMATDFSGNTIYF,TGTGCCATGGCGACAGATTTCTCTGGAAACACCATATATTTT